One T cell receptor beta chain is described in this entry. This clonotype has only a few counts. Its target antigen remains unknown. Nothing much larger sits one base from this clone, and base qualities are not available. These data are taken from a study of patients and donors after allogeneic stem cell transplantation (dated by TCRdb to about 2020). The library was produced with RT-PCR. TCRdb records NextSeq 550 as the sequencer. TCRdb trimmed the raw reads at Q25, called clones with MiXCR and kept productive beta chains. Merged by CDR3 protein, the rows form single entries marked with the most common genes and DNA. The sample table contains about a million distinct CDR3 sequences; only one count was recorded for approximately 19% of them. The ten most abundant clones make up 5% to 6.5% of the sample. Between the V and J ends, shortened by 5 bases and 6 bases respectively, the junction contains 8 bases. The CDR3 measures 11 amino acids from cysteine to phenylalanine. CDR3 DNA is the only sequence kept; it has 33 bases, read in frame from the first base. Based on the germline V gene, the CDR1 and CDR2 sequences are SNHLY and FYNNEI.

This clonotype originated in a human donor who was either an allogeneic HSCT recipient or a stem cell or donor lymphocyte infusion donor (not recorded which). It is not recorded whose cells these are; they may come from a transplant donor. The sequence links TRBV2 to TRBJ2-7; no D gene call is confident. The source material was blood, either unsorted or a sorted T cell fraction (not recorded which). Read as DNA, the sequence is TGTGCCAGCAGTTCACGCTCCGAGCAGTACTTC. It translates to CASSSRSEQYF.